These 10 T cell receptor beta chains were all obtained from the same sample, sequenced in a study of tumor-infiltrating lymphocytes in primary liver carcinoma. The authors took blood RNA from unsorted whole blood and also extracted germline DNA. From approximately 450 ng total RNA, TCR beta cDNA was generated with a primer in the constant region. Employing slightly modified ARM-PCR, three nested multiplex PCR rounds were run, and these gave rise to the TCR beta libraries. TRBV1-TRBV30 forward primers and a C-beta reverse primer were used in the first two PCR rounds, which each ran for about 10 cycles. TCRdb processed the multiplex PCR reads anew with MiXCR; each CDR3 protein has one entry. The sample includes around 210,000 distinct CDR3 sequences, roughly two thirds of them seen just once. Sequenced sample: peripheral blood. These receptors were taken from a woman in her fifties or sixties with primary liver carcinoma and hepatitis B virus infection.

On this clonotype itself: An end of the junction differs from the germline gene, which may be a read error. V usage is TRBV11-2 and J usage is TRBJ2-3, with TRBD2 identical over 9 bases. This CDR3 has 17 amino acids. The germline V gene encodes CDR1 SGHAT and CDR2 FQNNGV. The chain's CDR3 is CASSSVAGVPCTDTRYF. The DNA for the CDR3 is TGTGCCAGCTCCTCGGTAGCGGGAGTGCCTTGCACAGATACGCGGTATTTT.

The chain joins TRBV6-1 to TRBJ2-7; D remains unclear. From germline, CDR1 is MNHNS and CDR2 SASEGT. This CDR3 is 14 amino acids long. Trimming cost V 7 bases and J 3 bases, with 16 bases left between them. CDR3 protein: CASTVGPVDYEQYF. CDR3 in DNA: TGTGCCAGCACTGTTGGGCCAGTGGACTACGAGCAGTACTTC.

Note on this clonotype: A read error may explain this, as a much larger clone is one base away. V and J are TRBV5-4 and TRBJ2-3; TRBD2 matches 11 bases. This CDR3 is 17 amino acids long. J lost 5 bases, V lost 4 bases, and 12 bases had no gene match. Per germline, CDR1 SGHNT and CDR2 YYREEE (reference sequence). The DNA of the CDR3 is TGTGCCAGCAGCATCGCTATAGCGGGAGGGAGGGTAGATACGCAGTATTTT. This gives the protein CASSIAIAGGRVDTQYF.

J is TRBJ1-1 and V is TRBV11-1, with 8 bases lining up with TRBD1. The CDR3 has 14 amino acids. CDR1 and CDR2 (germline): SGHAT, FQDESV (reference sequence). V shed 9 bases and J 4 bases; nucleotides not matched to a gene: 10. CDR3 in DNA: TGTGCCAGGAGCCAACCAGGGGGCCCCACTGAAGCTTTCTTT. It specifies CARSQPGGPTEAFF.

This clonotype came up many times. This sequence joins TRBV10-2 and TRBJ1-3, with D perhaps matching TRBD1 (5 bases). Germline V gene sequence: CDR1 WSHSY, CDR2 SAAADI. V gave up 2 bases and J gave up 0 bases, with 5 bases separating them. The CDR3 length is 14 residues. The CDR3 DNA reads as TGCGCCAGCAGTGAGGACAGCTCTGGAAACACCATATATTTT. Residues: CASSEDSSGNTIYF.

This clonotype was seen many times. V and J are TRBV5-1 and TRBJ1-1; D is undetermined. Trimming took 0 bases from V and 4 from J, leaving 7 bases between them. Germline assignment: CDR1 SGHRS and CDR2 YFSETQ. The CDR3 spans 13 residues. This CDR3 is CASSLDRATEAFF. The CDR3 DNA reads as TGCGCCAGCAGCTTGGATAGGGCCACTGAAGCTTTCTTT.

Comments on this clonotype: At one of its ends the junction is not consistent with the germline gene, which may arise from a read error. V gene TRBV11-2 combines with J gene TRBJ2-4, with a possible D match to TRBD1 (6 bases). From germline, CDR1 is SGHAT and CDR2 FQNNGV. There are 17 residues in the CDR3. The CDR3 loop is CANSVFVGALTKSIQYF. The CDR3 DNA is TGTGCCAACAGCGTTTTTGTGGGGGCGCTAACCAAAAGCATTCAGTACTTC.

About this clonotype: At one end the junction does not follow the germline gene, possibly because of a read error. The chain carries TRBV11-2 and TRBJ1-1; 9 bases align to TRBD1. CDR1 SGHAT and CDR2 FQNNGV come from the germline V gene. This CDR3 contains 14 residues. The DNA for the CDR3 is TGTGCCAGCAGTTTACCAGGGACAGGGTCTGGAGCTTTATTT. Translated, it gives CASSLPGTGSGALF.

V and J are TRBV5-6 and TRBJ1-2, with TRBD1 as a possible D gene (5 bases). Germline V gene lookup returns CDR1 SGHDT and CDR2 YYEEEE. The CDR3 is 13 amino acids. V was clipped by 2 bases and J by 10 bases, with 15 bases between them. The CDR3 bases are TGTGCCAGCAGCTTCTACGGGGGTCCTGACTACACCTTC. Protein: CASSFYGGPDYTF.

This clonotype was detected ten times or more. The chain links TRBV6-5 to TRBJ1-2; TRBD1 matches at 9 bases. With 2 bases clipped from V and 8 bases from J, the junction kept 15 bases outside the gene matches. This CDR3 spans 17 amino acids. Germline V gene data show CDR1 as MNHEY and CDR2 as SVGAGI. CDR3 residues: CASSYLTTGGRQYGYTF. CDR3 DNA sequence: TGTGCCAGCAGTTACCTAACGACAGGGGGGAGACAGTACGGCTACACCTTC.